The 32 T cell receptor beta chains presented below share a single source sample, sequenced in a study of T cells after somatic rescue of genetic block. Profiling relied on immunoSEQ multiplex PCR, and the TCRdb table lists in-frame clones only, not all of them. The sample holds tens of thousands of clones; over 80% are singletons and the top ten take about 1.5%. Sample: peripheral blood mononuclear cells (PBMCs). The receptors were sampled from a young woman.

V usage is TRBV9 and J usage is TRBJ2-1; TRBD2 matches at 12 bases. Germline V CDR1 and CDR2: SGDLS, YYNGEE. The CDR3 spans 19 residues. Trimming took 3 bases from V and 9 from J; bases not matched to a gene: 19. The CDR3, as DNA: TGTGCCAGCAGCGGGGAACTAGCGGGAGGTACCTATGGGGGCCGTGAGCAGTTCTTC. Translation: CASSGELAGGTYGGREQFF. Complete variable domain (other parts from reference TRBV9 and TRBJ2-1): DSGVTQTPKHLITATGQRVTLRCSPRSGDLSVYWYQQSLDQGLQFLIQYYNGEERAKGNILERFSAQQFPDLHSELNLSSLELGDSALYFCASSGELAGGTYGGREQFFGPGTRLTVL.

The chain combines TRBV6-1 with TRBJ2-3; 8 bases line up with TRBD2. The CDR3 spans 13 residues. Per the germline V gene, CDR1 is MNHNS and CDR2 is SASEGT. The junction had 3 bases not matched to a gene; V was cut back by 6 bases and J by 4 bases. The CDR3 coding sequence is TGTGCCAGCAGGACGGGAGGGGCAGATACGCAGTATTTT. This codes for CASRTGGADTQYF.

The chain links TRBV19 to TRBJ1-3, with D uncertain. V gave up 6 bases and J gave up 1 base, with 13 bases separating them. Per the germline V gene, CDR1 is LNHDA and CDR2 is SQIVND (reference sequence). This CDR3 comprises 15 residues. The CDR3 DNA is TGTGCCAGTAGCGCCAGGTCGGGATCTGGAAACACCATATATTTT. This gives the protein CASSARSGSGNTIYF.

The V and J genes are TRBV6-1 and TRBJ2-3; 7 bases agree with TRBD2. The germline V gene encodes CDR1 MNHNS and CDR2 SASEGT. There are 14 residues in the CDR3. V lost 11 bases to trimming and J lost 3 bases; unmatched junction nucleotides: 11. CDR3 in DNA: TGTGCCGGAAAGCGGGACGGGGTGACAGATACGCAGTATTTT. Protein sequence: CAGKRDGVTDTQYF.

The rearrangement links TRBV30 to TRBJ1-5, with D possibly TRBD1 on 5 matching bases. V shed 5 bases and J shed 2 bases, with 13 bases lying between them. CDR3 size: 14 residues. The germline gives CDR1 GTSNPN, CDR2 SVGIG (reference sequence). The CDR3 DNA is TGTGCCTGGGGACCTACGGGGGGCAATCAGCCCCAGCATTTT. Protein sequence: CAWGPTGGNQPQHF.

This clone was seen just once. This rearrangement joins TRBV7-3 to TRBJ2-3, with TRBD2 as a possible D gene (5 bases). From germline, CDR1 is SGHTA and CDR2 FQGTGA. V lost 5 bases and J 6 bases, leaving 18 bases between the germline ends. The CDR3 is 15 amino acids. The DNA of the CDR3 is TGTGCCAGCAGCGAGGGCCAAACTTCCAGGGATACGCAGTATTTT. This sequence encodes CASSEGQTSRDTQYF.

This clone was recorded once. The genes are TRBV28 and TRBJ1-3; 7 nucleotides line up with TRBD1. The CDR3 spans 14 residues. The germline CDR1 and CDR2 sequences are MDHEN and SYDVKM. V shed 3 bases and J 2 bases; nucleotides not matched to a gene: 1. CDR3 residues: CASSLTGTGNTIYF. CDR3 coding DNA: TGTGCCAGCAGTTTGACAGGGACTGGAAACACCATATATTTT. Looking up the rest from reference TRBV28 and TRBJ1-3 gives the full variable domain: DVKVTQSSRYLVKRTGEKVFLECVQDMDHENMFWYRQDPGLGLRLIYFSYDVKMKEKGDIPEGYSVSREKKERFSLILESASTNQTSMYLCASSLTGTGNTIYFGEGSWLTVV.

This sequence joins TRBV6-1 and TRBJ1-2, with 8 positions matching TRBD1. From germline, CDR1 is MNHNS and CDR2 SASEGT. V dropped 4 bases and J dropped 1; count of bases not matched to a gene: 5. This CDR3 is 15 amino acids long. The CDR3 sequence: CASSVVQGDNYGYTF. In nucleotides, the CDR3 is TGTGCCAGCAGTGTTGTACAGGGGGATAACTATGGCTACACCTTC.

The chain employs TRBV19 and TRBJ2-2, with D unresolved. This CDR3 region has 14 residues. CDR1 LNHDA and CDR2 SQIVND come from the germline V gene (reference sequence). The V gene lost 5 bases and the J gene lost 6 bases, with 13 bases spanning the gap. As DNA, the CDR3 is TGTGCCAGTAGTCTGGCGGCCGGAGCCGGGGAGCTGTTTTTT. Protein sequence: CASSLAAGAGELFF.

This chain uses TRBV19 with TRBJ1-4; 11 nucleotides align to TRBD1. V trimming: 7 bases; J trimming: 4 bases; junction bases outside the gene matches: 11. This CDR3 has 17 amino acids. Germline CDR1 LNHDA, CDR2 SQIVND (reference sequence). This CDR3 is CASTVRRTGGINEKLFF. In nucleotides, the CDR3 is TGTGCCAGTACCGTAAGACGGACAGGGGGCATTAATGAAAAACTGTTTTTT.

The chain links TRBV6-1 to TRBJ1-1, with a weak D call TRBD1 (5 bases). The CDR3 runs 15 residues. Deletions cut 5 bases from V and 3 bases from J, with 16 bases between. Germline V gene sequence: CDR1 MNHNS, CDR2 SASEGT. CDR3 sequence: CASSRRGPGDTEAFF. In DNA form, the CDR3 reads TGTGCCAGCAGTCGCCGGGGACCCGGGGACACTGAAGCTTTCTTT.

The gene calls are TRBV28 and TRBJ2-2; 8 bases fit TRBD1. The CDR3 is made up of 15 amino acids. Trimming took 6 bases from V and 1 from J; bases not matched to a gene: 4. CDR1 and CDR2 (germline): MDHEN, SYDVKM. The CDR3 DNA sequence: TGTGCCAGCAGGCCACAGGGGGTGAACACCGGGGAGCTGTTTTTT. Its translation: CASRPQGVNTGELFF.

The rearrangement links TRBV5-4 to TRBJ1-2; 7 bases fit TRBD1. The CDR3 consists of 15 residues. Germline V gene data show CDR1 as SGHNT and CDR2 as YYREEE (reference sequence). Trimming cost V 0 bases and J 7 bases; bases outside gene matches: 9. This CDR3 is CASSLEPGGRVGYTF. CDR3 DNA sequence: TGTGCCAGCAGCTTGGAGCCAGGGGGACGGGTTGGCTACACCTTC. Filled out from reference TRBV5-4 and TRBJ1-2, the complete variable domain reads ETGVTQSPTHLIKTRGQQVTLRCSSQSGHNTVSWYQQALGQGPQFIFQYYREEENGRGNFPPRFSGLQFPNYSSELNVNALELDDSALYLCASSLEPGGRVGYTFGSGTRLTVV.

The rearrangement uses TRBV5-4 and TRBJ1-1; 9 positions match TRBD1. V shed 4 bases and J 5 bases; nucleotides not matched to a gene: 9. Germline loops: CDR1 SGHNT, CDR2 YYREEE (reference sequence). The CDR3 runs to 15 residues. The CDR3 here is CASSIGTGTGTEAFF. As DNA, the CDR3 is TGTGCCAGCAGCATTGGGACAGGGACTGGGACTGAAGCTTTCTTT.

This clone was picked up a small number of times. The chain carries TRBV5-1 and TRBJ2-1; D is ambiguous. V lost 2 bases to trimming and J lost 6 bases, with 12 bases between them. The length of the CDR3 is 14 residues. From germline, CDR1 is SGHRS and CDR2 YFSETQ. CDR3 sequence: CASSFNSRSNEQFF. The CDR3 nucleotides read TGCGCCAGCAGCTTCAATTCCAGAAGCAATGAGCAGTTCTTC.

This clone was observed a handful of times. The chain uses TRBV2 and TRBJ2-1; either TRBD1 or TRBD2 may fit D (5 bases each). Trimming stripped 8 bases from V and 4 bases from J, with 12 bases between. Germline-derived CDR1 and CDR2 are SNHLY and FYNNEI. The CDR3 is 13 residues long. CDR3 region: CASGGYGYNEQFF. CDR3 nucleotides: TGTGCCAGCGGGGGTTATGGGTACAATGAGCAGTTCTTC.

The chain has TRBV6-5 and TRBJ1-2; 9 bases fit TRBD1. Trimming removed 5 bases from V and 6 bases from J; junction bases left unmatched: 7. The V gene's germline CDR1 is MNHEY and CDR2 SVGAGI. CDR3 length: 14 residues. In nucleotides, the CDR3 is TGTGCCAGCAGTCCGAGGACAGGGGCGGATGGCTACACCTTC. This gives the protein CASSPRTGADGYTF.

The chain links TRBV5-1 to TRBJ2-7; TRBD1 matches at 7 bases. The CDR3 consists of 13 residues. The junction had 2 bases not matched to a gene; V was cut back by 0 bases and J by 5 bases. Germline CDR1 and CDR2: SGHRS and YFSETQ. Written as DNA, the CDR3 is TGCGCCAGCAGCTTGGAAGGGGGCAACGAGCAGTACTTC. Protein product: CASSLEGGNEQYF.

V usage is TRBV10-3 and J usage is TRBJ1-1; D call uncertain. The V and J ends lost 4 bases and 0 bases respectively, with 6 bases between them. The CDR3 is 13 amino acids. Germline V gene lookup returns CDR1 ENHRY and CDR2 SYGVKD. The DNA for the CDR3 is TGTGCCATCAGTGCCATAGTGAACACTGAAGCTTTCTTT. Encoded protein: CAISAIVNTEAFF.

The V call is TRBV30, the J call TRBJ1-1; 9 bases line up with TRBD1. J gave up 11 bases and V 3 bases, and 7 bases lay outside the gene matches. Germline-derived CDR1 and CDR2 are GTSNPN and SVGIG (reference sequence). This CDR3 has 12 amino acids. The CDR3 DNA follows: TGTGCCTGGAGGCCAACAGGGGGCCGGGCTTTCTTT. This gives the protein CAWRPTGGRAFF.

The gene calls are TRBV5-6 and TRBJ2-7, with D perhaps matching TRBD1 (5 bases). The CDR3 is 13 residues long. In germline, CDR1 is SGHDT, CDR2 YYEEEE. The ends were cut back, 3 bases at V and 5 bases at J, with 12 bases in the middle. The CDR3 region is CASSSDGHNEQYF. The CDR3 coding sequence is TGTGCCAGCAGCTCTGACGGACACAACGAGCAGTACTTC.

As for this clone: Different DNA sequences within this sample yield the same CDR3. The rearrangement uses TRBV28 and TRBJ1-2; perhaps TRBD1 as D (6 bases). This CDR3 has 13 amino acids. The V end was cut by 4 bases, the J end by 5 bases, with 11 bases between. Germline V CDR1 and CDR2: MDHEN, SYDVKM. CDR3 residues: CASSWGQGYGYTF. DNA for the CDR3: TGTGCCAGCAGTTGGGGGCAGGGATATGGCTACACCTTC.

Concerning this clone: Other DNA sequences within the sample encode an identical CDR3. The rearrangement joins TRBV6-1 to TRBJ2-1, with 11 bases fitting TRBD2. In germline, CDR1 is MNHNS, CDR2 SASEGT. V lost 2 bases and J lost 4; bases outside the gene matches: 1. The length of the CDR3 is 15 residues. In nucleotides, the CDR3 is TGTGCCAGCAGTGAACTAGCGGGAGGTTACAATGAGCAGTTCTTC. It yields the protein CASSELAGGYNEQFF.

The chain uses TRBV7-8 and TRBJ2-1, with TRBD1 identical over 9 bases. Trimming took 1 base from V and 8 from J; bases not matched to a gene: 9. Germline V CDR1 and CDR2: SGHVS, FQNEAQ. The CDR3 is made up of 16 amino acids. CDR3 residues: CASSLGWGDRVDEQFF. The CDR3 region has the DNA TGTGCCAGCAGCTTAGGATGGGGGGACAGGGTAGATGAGCAGTTCTTC.

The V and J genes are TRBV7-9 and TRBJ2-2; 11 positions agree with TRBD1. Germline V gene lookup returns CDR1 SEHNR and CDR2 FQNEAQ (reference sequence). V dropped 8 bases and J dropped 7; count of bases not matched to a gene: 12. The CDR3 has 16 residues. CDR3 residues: CASRFRDRGIDGELFF. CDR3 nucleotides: TGTGCCAGCCGTTTCCGGGACAGGGGGATCGACGGGGAGCTGTTTTTT.

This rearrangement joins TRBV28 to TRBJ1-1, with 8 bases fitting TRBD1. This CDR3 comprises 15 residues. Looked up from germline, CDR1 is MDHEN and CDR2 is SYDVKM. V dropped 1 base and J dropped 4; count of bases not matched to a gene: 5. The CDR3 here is CASSLSGGGGTEAFF. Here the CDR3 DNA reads TGTGCCAGCAGTTTATCAGGGGGCGGCGGCACTGAAGCTTTCTTT.

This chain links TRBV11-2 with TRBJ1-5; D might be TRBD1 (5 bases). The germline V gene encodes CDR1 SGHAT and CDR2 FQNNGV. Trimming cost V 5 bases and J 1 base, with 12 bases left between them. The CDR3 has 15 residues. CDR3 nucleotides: TGTGCCAGCAGCCTTACGACAGAAAGCAATCAGCCCCAGCATTTT. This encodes CASSLTTESNQPQHF.

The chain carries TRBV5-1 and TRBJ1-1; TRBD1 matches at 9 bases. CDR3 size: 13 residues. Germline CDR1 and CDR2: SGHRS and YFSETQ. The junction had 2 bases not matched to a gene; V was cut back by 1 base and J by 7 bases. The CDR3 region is CASSLWGQGEAFF. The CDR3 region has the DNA TGCGCCAGCAGCTTGTGGGGACAGGGTGAAGCTTTCTTT.

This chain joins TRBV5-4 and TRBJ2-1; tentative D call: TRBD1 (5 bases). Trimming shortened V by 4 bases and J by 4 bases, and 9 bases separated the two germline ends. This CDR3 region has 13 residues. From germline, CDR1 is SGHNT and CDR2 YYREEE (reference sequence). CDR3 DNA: TGTGCCAGCAGCGTAGACAGATACAATGAGCAGTTCTTC. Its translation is CASSVDRYNEQFF.

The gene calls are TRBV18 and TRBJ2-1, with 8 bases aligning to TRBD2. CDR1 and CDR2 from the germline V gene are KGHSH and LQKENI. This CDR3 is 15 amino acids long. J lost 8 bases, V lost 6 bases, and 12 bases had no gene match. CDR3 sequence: CASSRRAGVRDEQFF. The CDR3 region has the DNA TGTGCCAGCTCCCGACGAGCGGGAGTTAGGGATGAGCAGTTCTTC.

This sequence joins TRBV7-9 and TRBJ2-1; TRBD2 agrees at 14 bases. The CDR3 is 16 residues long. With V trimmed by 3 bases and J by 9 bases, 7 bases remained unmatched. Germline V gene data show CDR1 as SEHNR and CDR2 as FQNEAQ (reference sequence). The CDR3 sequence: CASSFGGLAGAVEQFF. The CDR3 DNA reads TGTGCCAGCAGCTTCGGGGGACTAGCGGGAGCAGTTGAGCAGTTCTTC. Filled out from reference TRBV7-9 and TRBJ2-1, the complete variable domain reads DTGVSQNPRHKITKRGQNVTFRCDPISEHNRLYWYRQTLGQGPEFLTYFQNEAQLEKSRLLSDRFSAERPKGSFSTLEIQRTEQGDSAMYLCASSFGGLAGAVEQFFGPGTRLTVL.

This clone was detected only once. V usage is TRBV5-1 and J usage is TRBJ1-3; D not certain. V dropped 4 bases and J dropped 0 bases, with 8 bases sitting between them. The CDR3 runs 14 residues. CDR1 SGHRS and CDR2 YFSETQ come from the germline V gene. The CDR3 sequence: CASSPDLSGNTIYF. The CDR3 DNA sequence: TGCGCCAGCAGCCCCGATCTCTCTGGAAACACCATATATTTT. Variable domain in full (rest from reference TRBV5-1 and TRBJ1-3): KAGVTQTPRYLIKTRGQQVTLSCSPISGHRSVSWYQQTPGQGLQFLFEYFSETQRNKGNFPGRFSGRQFSNSRSEMNVSTLELGDSALYLCASSPDLSGNTIYFGEGSWLTVV.